This T cell receptor beta chain was sequenced in a study of immune aging and cytomegalovirus after organ transplant (dated by TCRdb to the early 2020s). Notes on the research overall: Every transplant recipient was given three-drug immunosuppression consisting of prednisone, tacrolimus, and mycophenolate. Summary of the overall study and its limitations: TEMRA cells made up a larger share of large clones, and the seven largest clones (around 1,900 cells) gained aged and TEMRA cells while losing TCM cells. Because CD57 was not measured in the sequencing data, a conservative gene-based aging definition was used instead. Following viremia, cells with an aged phenotype rose post-transplant no matter the clone size, with the increase showing up earlier in large clones (days 200-264) than in small clones.

The receptor library was made with single-cell sequencing. These reads were obtained on an Illumina NovaSeq 6000. For cell capture and library preparation, the team used the BD Rhapsody Targeted mRNA and AbSeq Reagent Kit in a microwell format. Libraries were prepared to cover TCR, sample tags, AbSeq, and targeted mRNA from the Human T-Cell Expression Panel plus custom TOX and TOX2 primers. Libraries were sequenced on an Illumina NovaSeq. In the original analysis: The analysis covered about 9,800 cells in total, of which about 7,000 were CD8 T cells and approximately 4,500 were CD8 T cells with an identifiable TCR CDR3. On the Seven Bridges Genomics platform, raw data were run through the BD Rhapsody Targeted Analysis Pipeline with V(D)J processing. Quality control, Sample Tag demultiplexing with Lex-BDSMK, clone identification with VDJ Explorer, and Seurat clustering were performed in SeqGeq 1.6.0. A clone was considered non-expanded if it made up <1% of CD8 T cells, and considered a clonal expansion if it made up >2.5% of the sample. The public reads were reprocessed in TCRdb via fastp at Q25 and MiXCR, keeping in-frame beta chains. Rows with a matching CDR3 protein are joined into one entry that keeps the most common DNA and genes. TCRdb's processing, not the authors', yielded these V and J calls. This sample is represented by roughly 20,000 distinct CDR3 sequences; roughly 38% of them were singletons. Jointly, the top ten make up less than 30% of the sample.

This specimen's time point label, per the study, means: five sample-tagged time points from pre-transplant (day -1) to day 368 post-transplant, pooled. Thawed PBMC were stimulated for eleven to twelve hours with a CMV IE-1 overlapping peptide library without transport inhibitors. After thawing, cells rested overnight before stimulation in R10 medium with CD28/CD49d costimulation. The IE-1 peptide library consisted of 15-amino-acid peptides overlapping by 11 amino acids. Each time point was barcoded with BD Single-Cell Multiplexing Kit Sample Tags, pooled, and stained with oligo-conjugated anti-CD45RA plus sorting antibodies. A BD FACSAria III was used to sort CMV-responsive CD8+CD137+ and CD4+CD154+ T cells at 4-way purity. Blood was drawn into EDTA vacutainers and was processed by Ficoll gradient within 1-24 hours. This clonotype was counted ten times or more. Its antigen is currently not known. The germline gene is not matched at one end of the junction; a read error may be the cause.

Sequenced material: CMV peptide-activated CD4+ and CD8+ T cells sorted from blood, taken at five time points, pooled. Read against the paper, the sample's cell subset or site label means: sorted CD8+CD137+ and CD4+CD154+ T cells after about 13 h CMV IE-1 peptide stimulation. This clonotype was obtained from a female donor who had a heart transplant and CMV viremia.

The bases are TGTGCCAACAGTTCCCCCCGGTATAGCGGGAGTGACAGTGAGCAGTTCTTC. This is translated as CANSSPRYSGSDSEQFF. The chain joins TRBV28 to TRBJ2-1; TRBD2 lines up with 9 middle nucleotides. The CDR3, from cysteine to phenylalanine, totals 17 residues. Just the 51-base CDR3 DNA is kept, in frame starting at base 1. The germline V gene specifies MDHEN as CDR1 and SYDVKM as CDR2.